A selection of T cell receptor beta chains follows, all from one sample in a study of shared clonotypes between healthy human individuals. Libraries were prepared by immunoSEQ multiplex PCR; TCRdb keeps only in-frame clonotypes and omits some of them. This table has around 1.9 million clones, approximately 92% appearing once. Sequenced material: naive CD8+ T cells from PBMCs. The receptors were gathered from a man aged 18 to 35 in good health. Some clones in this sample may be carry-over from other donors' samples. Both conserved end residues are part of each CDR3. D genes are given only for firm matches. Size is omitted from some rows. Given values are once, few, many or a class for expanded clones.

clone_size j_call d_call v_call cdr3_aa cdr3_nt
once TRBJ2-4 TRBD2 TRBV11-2 CASSLSTSGSNIQYF TGTGCCAGCAGCTTATCTACTAGCGGGAGTAACATTCAGTACTTC
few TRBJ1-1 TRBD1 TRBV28 CASSSYGTENTEAFF TGTGCCAGCAGTTCCTACGGGACAGAGAACACTGAAGCTTTCTTT
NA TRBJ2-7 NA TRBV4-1 CASSQVHSLREQYF TGCGCCAGCAGCCAAGTTCACTCCCTACGCGAGCAGTACTTC
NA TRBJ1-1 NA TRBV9 CASTPSGGALAEAFF TGTGCCAGCACCCCGAGTGGGGGGGCGTTGGCTGAAGCTTTCTTT
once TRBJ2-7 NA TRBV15 CATRQDSYEQYF TGTGCCACCCGACAGGACTCCTACGAGCAGTACTTC
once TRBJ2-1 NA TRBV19 CASSQGGPYNEQFF TGTGCCAGTAGTCAAGGGGGTCCCTACAATGAGCAGTTCTTC
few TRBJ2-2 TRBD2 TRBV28 CASRATSGSTGELFF TGTGCCAGCAGGGCGACTAGCGGGAGTACCGGGGAGCTGTTTTTT
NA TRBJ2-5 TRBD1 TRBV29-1 CSVADRGETQYF TGCAGCGTGGCCGACAGGGGCGAGACCCAGTACTTC
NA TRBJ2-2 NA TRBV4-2 CASSQGTANTGELFF TGTGCCAGCAGCCAAGGGACAGCTAACACCGGGGAGCTGTTTTTT
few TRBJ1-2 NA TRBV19 CAIQTGLSGYTF TGTGCCATCCAGACGGGGTTGTCTGGCTACACCTTC
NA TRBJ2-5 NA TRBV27 CASRRSGKETQYF TGTGCCAGCAGAAGGTCTGGCAAAGAGACCCAGTACTTC
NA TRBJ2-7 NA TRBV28 CASTFLRAHEQYF TGTGCCAGCACCTTCCTCCGGGCCCACGAGCAGTACTTC
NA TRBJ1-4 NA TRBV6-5 CASSYVVATNEKLFF TGTGCCAGCAGTTACGTGGTTGCAACTAATGAAAAACTGTTTTTT
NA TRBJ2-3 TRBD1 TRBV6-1 CAVRRGLRTDTQYF TGTGCCGTGCGCAGGGGGCTTCGGACAGATACGCAGTATTTT
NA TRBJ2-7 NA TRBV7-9 CASSSTTIPPTGYEQYF TGTGCCAGCAGCTCCACCACCATACCCCCGACGGGCTACGAGCAGTACTTC
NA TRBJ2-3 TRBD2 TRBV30 CASSRVAGGADTQYF TGTGCCTCCTCGCGGGTCGCGGGAGGGGCCGATACGCAGTATTTT
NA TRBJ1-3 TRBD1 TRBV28 CASSFSRQGALGNTIYF TGTGCCAGCAGTTTTAGTCGACAGGGGGCGCTAGGAAACACCATATATTTT
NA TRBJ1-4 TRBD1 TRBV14 CASSPTGVREKLFF TGTGCCAGCAGCCCGACAGGGGTTCGCGAAAAACTGTTTTTT
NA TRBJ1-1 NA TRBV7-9 CASSLGLVTDRTGTEAFF TGTGCCAGCAGCTTAGGGTTAGTAACAGACAGGACTGGCACTGAAGCTTTCTTT
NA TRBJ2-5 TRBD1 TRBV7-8 CASSWTTGMAETQYF TGTGCCAGCAGCTGGACGACAGGGATGGCGGAGACCCAGTACTTC
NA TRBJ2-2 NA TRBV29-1 CSAKAGELFF TGCAGCGCCAAGGCCGGGGAGCTGTTTTTT
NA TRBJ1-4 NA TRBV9 CASSVDFGSNEKLFF TGTGCCAGCAGCGTAGATTTCGGATCAAATGAAAAACTGTTTTTT
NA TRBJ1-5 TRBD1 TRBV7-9 CASSLGTGGDQPQHF TGTGCCAGCAGCCTCGGGACAGGGGGCGATCAGCCCCAGCATTTT
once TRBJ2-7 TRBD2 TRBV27 CASSEPPGLAPYEQYF TGTGCCAGCAGCGAACCGCCGGGACTAGCGCCCTACGAGCAGTACTTC
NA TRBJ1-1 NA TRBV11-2 CASSPDGAPEAFF TGTGCCAGCAGCCCCGATGGGGCGCCTGAAGCTTTCTTT
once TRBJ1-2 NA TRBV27 CASSSYKGYGYTF TGTGCCAGCAGTTCGTACAAGGGATATGGCTACACCTTC
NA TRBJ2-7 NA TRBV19 CASSPYGSPYEQYF TGTGCCAGTAGTCCCTACGGGAGCCCCTACGAGCAGTACTTC
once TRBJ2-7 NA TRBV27 CASSLMGRGEQYF TGTGCCAGCAGTTTGATGGGACGTGGAGAGCAGTACTTC
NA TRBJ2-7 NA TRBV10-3 CAISESSTHEQYF TGTGCCATCAGTGAGTCGTCCACCCACGAGCAGTACTTC
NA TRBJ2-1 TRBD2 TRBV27 CASSLRHGLAGLNEQFF TGTGCCAGCAGTTTAAGGCACGGACTAGCGGGACTGAATGAGCAGTTCTTC
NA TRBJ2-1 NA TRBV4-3 CASSQDRDYEQFF TGCGCCAGCAGCCAAGACCGGGACTATGAGCAGTTCTTC
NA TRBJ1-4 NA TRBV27 CASSFRGRNEKLFF TGTGCCAGCAGTTTTCGGGGCCGCAATGAAAAACTGTTTTTT
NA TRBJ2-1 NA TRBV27 CATRVNPHEQFF TGTGCGACCAGGGTCAACCCCCATGAGCAGTTCTTC
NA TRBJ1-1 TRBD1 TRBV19 CASSTRQGLNTEAFF TGTGCCAGTAGTACCAGACAGGGACTGAACACTGAAGCTTTCTTT
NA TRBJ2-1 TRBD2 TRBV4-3 CASSQELAGGHPRNEQFF TGCGCCAGCAGCCAAGAACTAGCGGGAGGGCATCCAAGGAATGAGCAGTTCTTC
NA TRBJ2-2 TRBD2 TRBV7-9 CASSFPSGSSTGELFF TGTGCCAGCAGCTTCCCTAGCGGGAGTAGTACCGGGGAGCTGTTTTTT
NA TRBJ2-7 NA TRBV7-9 CASSLPGYHEQYF TGTGCCAGCAGCCTACCAGGGTACCACGAGCAGTACTTC
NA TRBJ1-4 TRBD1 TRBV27 CASSLSAGTGDLKLFF TGTGCCAGCAGTTTATCCGCCGGGACAGGTGACCTAAAACTGTTTTTT
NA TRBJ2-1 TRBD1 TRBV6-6 CASSYGWTGQYNEQFF TGTGCCAGCAGTTACGGGTGGACAGGGCAGTACAATGAGCAGTTCTTC
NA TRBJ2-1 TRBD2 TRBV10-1 CASSRVLADNEQFF TGCGCCAGCAGTCGTGTACTAGCGGATAATGAGCAGTTCTTC
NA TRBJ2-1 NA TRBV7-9 CASSSPRRANNEQFF TGTGCCAGCAGCTCCCCTCGCAGGGCAAACAATGAGCAGTTCTTC
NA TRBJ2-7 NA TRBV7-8 CASSLERGASSYEQYF TGTGCCAGCAGCTTGGAAAGGGGAGCCAGTTCCTACGAGCAGTACTTC
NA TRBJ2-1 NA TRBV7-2 CASSQSFYNEQFF TGTGCCAGCAGCCAAAGCTTCTACAATGAGCAGTTCTTC
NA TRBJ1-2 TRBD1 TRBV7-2 CASSLGRGGINYGYTF TGTGCCAGCAGCTTAGGCAGGGGGGGTATTAACTATGGCTACACCTTC
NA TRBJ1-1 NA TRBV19 CASTTPGTVDMNTEAFF TGTGCCAGTACCACCCCCGGGACGGTCGACATGAACACTGAAGCTTTCTTT
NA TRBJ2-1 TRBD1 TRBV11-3 CASSRRDSSYNEQFF TGTGCCAGCAGCCGCCGGGACAGCTCCTACAATGAGCAGTTCTTC
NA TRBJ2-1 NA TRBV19 CASSISGIEQFF TGTGCCAGTAGTATCTCGGGAATTGAGCAGTTCTTC
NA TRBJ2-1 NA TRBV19 CASISGTYPNEQFF TGTGCCAGTATTTCCGGGACATACCCCAATGAGCAGTTCTTC
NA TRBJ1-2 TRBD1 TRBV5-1 CASSAGRGFNYGYTF TGCGCCAGCAGCGCAGGCAGGGGGTTTAACTATGGCTACACCTTC
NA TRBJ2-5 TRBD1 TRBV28 CASTQQGALGETQYF TGTGCCAGCACCCAACAGGGGGCGCTGGGGGAGACCCAGTACTTC
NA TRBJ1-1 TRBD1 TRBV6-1 CASSEWYRGRDTEAFF TGTGCCAGCAGTGAATGGTACAGGGGACGGGACACTGAAGCTTTCTTT
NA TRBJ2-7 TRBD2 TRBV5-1 CASSPSGLSSVYEQYF TGCGCCAGCAGTCCTAGCGGGCTGTCGAGCGTCTACGAGCAGTACTTC
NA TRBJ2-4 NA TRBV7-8 CASSLVQAKNIQYF TGTGCCAGCAGCTTGGTCCAAGCCAAAAACATTCAGTACTTC
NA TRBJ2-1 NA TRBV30 CAWSGGASYNEQFF TGTGCCTGGAGTGGCGGGGCCTCCTACAATGAGCAGTTCTTC
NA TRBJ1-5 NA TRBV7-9 CASSLGEVQHF TGTGCCAGCAGCTTGGGTGAGGTCCAGCATTTT